The 23 T cell receptor beta chains in this list originate from one sample, sequenced in a study of naive and memory T cell subsets. An equimolar mix of two oligonucleotides served as the beta constant-region primer for TRBC1 and TRBC2. TCRdb reprocessed the UMI-ligation and nested PCR reads via MiXCR and lists one record per CDR3 protein. The sample yields 65,000 to 85,000 distinct CDR3 sequences, around 12% seen once. The specimen was central memory CD4+ T cells from blood. These receptors all stem from a human donor in good health.

Ten or more counts support this clonotype. This chain joins TRBV4-3 and TRBJ2-2; D ambiguous. The V end was cut by 0 bases, the J end by 12 bases, with 14 bases between. Germline V gene lookup returns CDR1 LGHNA and CDR2 YSLEER. This CDR3 spans 14 amino acids. CDR3 region: CASSQDRSGPKLFF. CDR3 in DNA: TGCGCCAGCAGCCAAGACCGTTCCGGGCCGAAGCTGTTTTTT.

This clonotype was detected only a few times. The chain couples TRBV5-4 to TRBJ2-3, with 10 positions matching TRBD2. CDR1 and CDR2 (germline): SGHNT, YYREEE (reference sequence). The ends lost 0 bases at V and 1 base at J; junction bases unmatched: 5. This CDR3 comprises 17 residues. CDR3 in DNA: TGTGCCAGCAGCTTGGGGACTAGCGGCCCAGGCACAGATACGCAGTATTTT. This translates into CASSLGTSGPGTDTQYF. Drawing the rest from reference TRBV5-4 and TRBJ2-3, the complete variable domain is ETGVTQSPTHLIKTRGQQVTLRCSSQSGHNTVSWYQQALGQGPQFIFQYYREEENGRGNFPPRFSGLQFPNYSSELNVNALELDDSALYLCASSLGTSGPGTDTQYFGPGTRLTVL.

The sample holds a few counts of this clonotype. The rearrangement joins TRBV19 to TRBJ2-1; 7 positions match TRBD2. Looked up from germline, CDR1 is LNHDA and CDR2 is SQIVND (reference sequence). This CDR3 has 14 amino acids. The V segment lost 1 base and the J segment 9 bases; nucleotides outside the gene matches: 6. CDR3 in DNA: TGTGCCAGTAGTATAGTCGGACTAGTCGGTGAGCAGTTCTTC. This encodes CASSIVGLVGEQFF. Full variable domain (missing parts from reference TRBV19 and TRBJ2-1): DGGITQSPKYLFRKEGQNVTLSCEQNLNHDAMYWYRQDPGQGLRLIYYSQIVNDFQKGDIAEGYSVSREKKESFPLTVTSAQKNPTAFYLCASSIVGLVGEQFFGPGTRLTVL.

This chain uses TRBV18 with TRBJ2-3; 7 nucleotides match TRBD1. The CDR3 covers 16 residues. The V gene's germline CDR1 is KGHSH and CDR2 LQKENI. Trimming cost V 1 base and J 1 base; bases outside gene matches: 5. The CDR3 DNA is TGTGCCAGCTCACCACGAGGTCAGGGGGGCACAGATACGCAGTATTTT. Translated: CASSPRGQGGTDTQYF.

This sequence joins TRBV11-2 and TRBJ2-1; 13 bases map to TRBD2. V was pared by 3 bases and J by 8 bases, with 10 bases of the junction left unmatched. The germline gives CDR1 SGHAT, CDR2 FQNNGV. The CDR3 sequence is 17 residues long. DNA of the CDR3: TGTGCCAGCAGCTTGGCCACCGGGACTAGCGGGATCTATGAGCAGTTCTTC. Protein product: CASSLATGTSGIYEQFF.

The rearrangement uses TRBV5-1 and TRBJ2-7, with TRBD2 matching 11 bases. V dropped 1 base and J dropped 3; count of bases not matched to a gene: 15. Germline V gene data show CDR1 as SGHRS and CDR2 as YFSETQ. There are 19 residues in the CDR3. As DNA, the CDR3 is TGCGCCAGCAGCTTGTCCCCGAACACCGGGACTAGCGGACTCTACGAGCAGTACTTC. This codes for CASSLSPNTGTSGLYEQYF. The complete variable domain, with remaining parts taken from reference TRBV5-1 and TRBJ2-7, reads KAGVTQTPRYLIKTRGQQVTLSCSPISGHRSVSWYQQTPGQGLQFLFEYFSETQRNKGNFPGRFSGRQFSNSRSEMNVSTLELGDSALYLCASSLSPNTGTSGLYEQYFGPGTRLTVT.

The chain couples TRBV28 to TRBJ2-3, with TRBD2 identical over 7 bases. The length of the CDR3 is 18 residues. V trimming: 0 bases; J trimming: 0 bases; junction bases outside the gene matches: 9. In germline, CDR1 is MDHEN, CDR2 SYDVKM. CDR3 in amino acids: CASSLWGGGDSSTDTQYF. DNA for the CDR3: TGTGCCAGCAGTTTATGGGGGGGGGGGGACTCTAGCACAGATACGCAGTATTTT.

The chain links TRBV20-1 to TRBJ1-6; D perhaps matches TRBD1 (6 bases). Germline V CDR1 and CDR2: DFQATT, SNEGSKA (reference sequence). The CDR3 contains 14 residues. V was pared by 6 bases and J by 0 bases, with 9 bases between. CDR3 region: CSAVGGSYNSPLHF. Written as DNA, the CDR3 is TGCAGTGCGGTAGGGGGCTCCTATAATTCACCCCTCCACTTT.

V is TRBV5-4 and J is TRBJ2-1, with TRBD1 matching 9 bases. V dropped 4 bases and J dropped 3; count of bases not matched to a gene: 8. The V gene's germline CDR1 is SGHNT and CDR2 YYREEE (reference sequence). This CDR3 has 16 residues. This chain's CDR3 is CASSLTRDRDYNEQFF. DNA for the CDR3: TGTGCCAGCAGCCTGACCCGGGACAGGGACTACAATGAGCAGTTCTTC.

The V and J genes are TRBV20-1 and TRBJ2-2; tentatively, D is TRBD2 (6 bases). V gave up 1 base and J gave up 1 base, with 16 bases separating them. CDR3 size: 17 residues. The germline V gene has CDR1 DFQATT and CDR2 SNEGSKA (reference sequence). For the CDR3, the DNA is TGCAGTGCTAGAGGAGGCGGGAACAGTGGGAACACCGGGGAGCTGTTTTTT. Amino acids: CSARGGGNSGNTGELFF.

The J gene is TRBJ1-6, the V gene TRBV30; D not resolved. CDR1 and CDR2 (germline): GTSNPN, SVGIG (reference sequence). The CDR3 has 14 residues. The V end lost 3 bases, the J end lost 10 bases, and 16 bases lay between the germline ends. The CDR3 sequence: CAWSVLEGSSPLHF. As DNA, the CDR3 is TGTGCCTGGAGCGTGCTAGAGGGATCCTCACCCCTCCACTTT.

The V call is TRBV25-1, the J call TRBJ2-7; D is ambiguous. This CDR3 has 14 residues. CDR1 MGHDK and CDR2 SYGVNS come from the germline V gene. Trimming cost V 0 bases and J 1 base, with 7 bases left between them. The CDR3 DNA follows: TGTGCCAGCAGTGAATATCCCAAATCCTACGAGCAGTACTTC. It is translated as CASSEYPKSYEQYF.

This clonotype was detected a few times. The J gene is TRBJ1-5, the V gene TRBV30; D is possibly TRBD1 (6 bases). Trimming took off 1 base at V and 5 bases at J, with 12 bases between the two ends. CDR3 length: 14 amino acids. Germline values: CDR1 GTSNPN, CDR2 SVGIG (reference sequence). CDR3 in DNA: TGTGCCTGGAGTGATGGAGGGGGTTATCAGCCCCAGCATTTT. Residues: CAWSDGGGYQPQHF.

This chain connects TRBV5-4 to TRBJ2-3; the match to TRBD1 covers 9 bases. Germline V gene lookup returns CDR1 SGHNT and CDR2 YYREEE (reference sequence). The CDR3 loop spans 18 amino acids. After removal of 0 bases from V and 1 base from J, the junction contained 9 bases not matched to a gene. The CDR3 sequence is CASSLGMNRGRGTDTQYF. The CDR3 DNA sequence: TGTGCCAGCAGCTTGGGTATGAACAGGGGGCGCGGCACAGATACGCAGTATTTT.

The chain links TRBV6-6 to TRBJ2-7; 8 nucleotides agree with TRBD2. This CDR3 is built from 15 residues. With 0 bases clipped from V and 1 base from J, the junction kept 2 bases outside the gene matches. Germline V gene sequence: CDR1 MNHNY, CDR2 SVGAGI (reference sequence). The CDR3 DNA is TGTGCCAGCAGTTACTCGGCTAGCGGGTCCTACGAGCAGTACTTC. Its protein is CASSYSASGSYEQYF.

The J gene is TRBJ1-6, the V gene TRBV28, with TRBD1 matching over 7 bases. The CDR3 is 16 amino acids. CDR1 is MDHEN and CDR2 is SYDVKM in the germline V gene. Trimming removed 6 bases from V and 1 base from J; junction bases left unmatched: 6. The CDR3 region is CASSPRGRSYNSPLHF. In nucleotides, the CDR3 is TGTGCCAGCAGCCCCAGGGGGAGGTCCTATAATTCACCCCTCCACTTT.

This chain connects TRBV20-1 to TRBJ2-3, with D maybe TRBD1 (7 bases). CDR1 is DFQATT, CDR2 SNEGSKA, per germline (reference sequence). Trimming took 6 bases from V and 2 from J, leaving 18 bases between them. This CDR3 is 15 amino acids long. The CDR3 reads CSASGAGGYTDTQYF. As DNA, the CDR3 is TGCAGTGCCTCTGGGGCAGGGGGGTACACAGATACGCAGTATTTT.

This clonotype has a count of ten or more. The chain is built from TRBV12-3 or TRBV12-4 and TRBJ2-2; D not resolved. Trimming cost V 2 bases and J 1 base, with 11 bases left between them. This CDR3 is 16 amino acids long. Here the CDR3 DNA reads TGTGCCAGCAGTTTATTCCGGCACCTGAACACCGGGGAGCTGTTTTTT. This encodes CASSLFRHLNTGELFF.

CDR3 in amino acids: CASSSTGSPYEQYF. Written as DNA, the CDR3 is TGTGCCAGCAGCAGCACCGGCTCCCCCTACGAGCAGTACTTC. The chain recombines TRBV11-2 with TRBJ2-7; D is ambiguous. Trimming removed 5 bases from V and 2 bases from J, with 13 bases in between. The CDR3 length is 14 residues. The germline V gene encodes CDR1 SGHAT and CDR2 FQNNGV.

The V and J genes are TRBV2 and TRBJ2-1; 9 bases match TRBD2. The CDR3 length is 15 residues. The trim removed 2 bases at V and 8 bases at J, leaving 7 bases unmatched. Per germline, CDR1 SNHLY and CDR2 FYNNEI. The CDR3, as DNA: TGTGCCAGCAGTGAATGGGGACTAGCATACGATGAGCAGTTCTTC. Protein sequence: CASSEWGLAYDEQFF.

This clonotype was counted only a few times. The chain uses TRBV12-3 or TRBV12-4 and TRBJ2-1, with a weak D call TRBD2 (6 bases). The CDR3 totals 19 residues. Trimming left V 2 bases short and J 1 base short, with 21 bases between. The CDR3 sequence: CASSLYSRASELSYNEQFF. The CDR3 coding sequence is TGTGCCAGCAGTTTATACAGCCGGGCTAGCGAACTATCCTACAATGAGCAGTTCTTC.

The chain links TRBV7-2 to TRBJ2-3; TRBD2 matches at 8 bases. The CDR3 length is 19 residues. The germline V gene has CDR1 SGHTA and CDR2 FQGNSA. The trim removed 2 bases at V and 2 bases at J, leaving 15 bases unmatched. The DNA of the CDR3 is TGTGCCAGCAGCTTAAGACGGGGGGGCGGATCCTCGTTCACAGATACGCAGTATTTT. Translating gives CASSLRRGGGSSFTDTQYF.

This clonotype was counted ten times or more. This chain joins TRBV9 and TRBJ2-3, with D unresolved. CDR3 length: 16 amino acids. CDR1 is SGDLS and CDR2 is YYNGEE in the germline V gene. V gave up 4 bases and J gave up 0 bases, with 15 bases separating them. The chain's CDR3 is CASSPRSSASTDTQYF. CDR3 bases: TGTGCCAGCAGCCCGAGGAGCTCGGCTAGCACAGATACGCAGTATTTT.